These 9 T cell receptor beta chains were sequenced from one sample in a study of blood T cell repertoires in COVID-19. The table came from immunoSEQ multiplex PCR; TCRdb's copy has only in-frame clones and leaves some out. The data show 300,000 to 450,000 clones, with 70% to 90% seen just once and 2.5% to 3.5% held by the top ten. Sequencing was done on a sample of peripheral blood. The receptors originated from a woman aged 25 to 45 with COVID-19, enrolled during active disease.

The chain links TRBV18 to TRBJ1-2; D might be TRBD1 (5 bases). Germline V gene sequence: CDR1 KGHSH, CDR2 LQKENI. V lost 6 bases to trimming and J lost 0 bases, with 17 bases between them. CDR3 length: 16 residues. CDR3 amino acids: CASSPRTLQANYGYTF. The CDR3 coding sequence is TGTGCCAGCTCCCCCCGGACACTTCAAGCTAACTATGGCTACACCTTC.

The CDR3 nucleotides read TGTGCCAGCAGCCAAAGTAGCGGTGGCTACACCTTC. It is translated as CASSQSSGGYTF. The chain carries TRBV3-1 (or the pseudogene TRBV3-2) and TRBJ1-2; D unresolved. Deletions cut 2 bases from V and 7 bases from J, with 8 bases between. The V gene's germline CDR1 is LGHDT and CDR2 YNNKEL (reference sequence). The CDR3 has 12 residues.

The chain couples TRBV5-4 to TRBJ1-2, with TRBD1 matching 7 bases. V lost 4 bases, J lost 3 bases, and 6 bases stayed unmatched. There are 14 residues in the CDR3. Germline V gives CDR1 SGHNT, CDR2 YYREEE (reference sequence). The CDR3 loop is CASSAGQADYGYTF. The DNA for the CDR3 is TGTGCCAGCAGCGCCGGACAGGCCGACTATGGCTACACCTTC.

Here the CDR3 DNA reads TGTGCCAGCAGTCCACGCGGGGGCCCTAATCAGCCCCAGCATTTT. Encoded protein: CASSPRGGPNQPQHF. The V gene is TRBV27, the J gene TRBJ1-5; a weak D match, TRBD1 (6 bases). Germline CDR1 and CDR2: MNHEY and SMNVEV (reference sequence). V dropped 5 bases and J dropped 4 bases, with 15 bases sitting between them. The CDR3 has 15 residues.

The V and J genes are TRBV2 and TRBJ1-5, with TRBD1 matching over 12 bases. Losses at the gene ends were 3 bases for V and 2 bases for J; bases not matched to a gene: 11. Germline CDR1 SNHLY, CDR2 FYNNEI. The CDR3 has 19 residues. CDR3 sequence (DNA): TGTGCCAGCAGTGACTCAGGGGACAGGGGGCGGCCGGGCAATCAGCCCCAGCATTTT. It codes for CASSDSGDRGRPGNQPQHF. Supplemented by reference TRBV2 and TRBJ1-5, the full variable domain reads EPEVTQTPSHQVTQMGQEVILRCVPISNHLYFYWYRQILGQKVEFLVSFYNNEISEKSEIFDDQFSVERPDGSNFTLKIRSTKLEDSAMYFCASSDSGDRGRPGNQPQHFGDGTRLSIL.

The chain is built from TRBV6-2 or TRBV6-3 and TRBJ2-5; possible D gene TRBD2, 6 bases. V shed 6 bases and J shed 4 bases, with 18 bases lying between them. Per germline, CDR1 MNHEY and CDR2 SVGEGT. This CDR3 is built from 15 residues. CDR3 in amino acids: CASSTERGGRETQYF. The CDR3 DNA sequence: TGTGCCAGCAGCACGGAAAGGGGAGGACGAGAGACCCAGTACTTC.

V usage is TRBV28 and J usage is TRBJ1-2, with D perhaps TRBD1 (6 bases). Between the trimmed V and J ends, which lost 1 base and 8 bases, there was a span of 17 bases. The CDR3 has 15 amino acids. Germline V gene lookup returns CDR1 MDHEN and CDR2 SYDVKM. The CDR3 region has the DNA TGTGCCAGCAGTTTATTACCGGGACAACTCTCCGGCTACACCTTC. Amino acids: CASSLLPGQLSGYTF.

The DNA of the CDR3 is TGTGCCAGTACCAGATGGACAGGGCGAGGGGCCGGGGAGCTGTTTTTT. Encoded protein: CASTRWTGRGAGELFF. The J gene is TRBJ2-2, the V gene TRBV19, with 8 bases identical to TRBD1. The CDR3 covers 16 residues. Germline CDR1 reads LNHDA; CDR2 reads SQIVND (reference sequence). V shed 7 bases, J shed 6 bases, and the junction held 13 bases outside the gene matches.

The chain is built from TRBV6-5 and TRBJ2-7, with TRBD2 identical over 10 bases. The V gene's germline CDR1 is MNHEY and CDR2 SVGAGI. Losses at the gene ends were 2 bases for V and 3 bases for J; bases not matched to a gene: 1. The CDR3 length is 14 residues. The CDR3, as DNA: TGTGCCAGCAGTTACCGGACTAGCGGCTACGAGCAGTACTTC. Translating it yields CASSYRTSGYEQYF.